This T cell receptor (beta chain) was retrieved from a study of blood T cells in healthy people across ages. For the second PCR, which ran for about 7 to 11 cycles, a sample-barcoded 5' primer and a J-beta primer mix were used. MiXCR, run by TCRdb on the 5' RACE reads, gives a single entry per CDR3 protein. The data contain about 1.5 million distinct CDR3 sequences, 35% to 45% of them singletons. The V end lost 3 bases, the J end lost 1 base, and 16 bases lay between the germline ends. The germline gives CDR1 MNHEY, CDR2 SMNVEV (reference sequence). The CDR3 has 17 residues. Peripheral blood was drawn, ten milliliters per donor.

The clonotype comes from a woman between 18 and 29 years old in good health. Sequencing input: blood. The chain uses TRBV27 and TRBJ1-5; tentatively, D is TRBD1 (6 bases). The CDR3 here is CASSLAPAQGSNQPQHF. The DNA for the CDR3 is TGTGCCAGCAGTTTGGCCCCGGCGCAGGGGAGCAATCAGCCCCAGCATTTT.